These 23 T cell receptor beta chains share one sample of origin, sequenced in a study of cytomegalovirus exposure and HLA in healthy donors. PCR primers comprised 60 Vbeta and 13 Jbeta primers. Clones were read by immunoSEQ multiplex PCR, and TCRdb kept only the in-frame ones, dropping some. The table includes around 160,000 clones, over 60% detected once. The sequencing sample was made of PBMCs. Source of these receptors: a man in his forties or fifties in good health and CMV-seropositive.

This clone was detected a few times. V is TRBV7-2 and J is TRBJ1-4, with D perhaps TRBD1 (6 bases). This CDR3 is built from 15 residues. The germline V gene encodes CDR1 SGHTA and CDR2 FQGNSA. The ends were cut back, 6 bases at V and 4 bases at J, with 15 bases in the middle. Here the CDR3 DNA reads TGTGCCAGCAGACTAGGGGGACGGATTAATGAAAAACTGTTTTTT. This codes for CASRLGGRINEKLFF.

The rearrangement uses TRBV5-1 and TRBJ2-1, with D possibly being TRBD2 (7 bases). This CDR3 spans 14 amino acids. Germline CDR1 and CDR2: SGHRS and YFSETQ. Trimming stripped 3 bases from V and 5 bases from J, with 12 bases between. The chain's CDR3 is CASSWGGADNEQFF. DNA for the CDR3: TGCGCCAGCAGCTGGGGGGGGGCCGACAATGAGCAGTTCTTC.

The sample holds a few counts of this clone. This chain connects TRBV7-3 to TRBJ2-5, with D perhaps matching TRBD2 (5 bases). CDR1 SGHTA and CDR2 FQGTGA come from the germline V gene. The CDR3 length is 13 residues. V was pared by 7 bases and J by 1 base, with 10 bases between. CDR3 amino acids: CASTLGVQETQYF. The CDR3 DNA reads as TGTGCCAGCACCCTCGGGGTCCAAGAGACCCAGTACTTC.

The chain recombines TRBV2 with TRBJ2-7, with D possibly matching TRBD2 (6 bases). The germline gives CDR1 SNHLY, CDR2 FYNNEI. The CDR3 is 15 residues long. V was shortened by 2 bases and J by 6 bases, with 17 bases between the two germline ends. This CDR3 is CASSEPGTGRFEQYF. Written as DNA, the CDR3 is TGTGCCAGCAGTGAACCCGGGACTGGAAGGTTCGAGCAGTACTTC.

CDR3 nucleotide sequence: TGTGCCAGCTCACACCGGGATAGCAATCAGCCCCAGCATTTT. Translation gives CASSHRDSNQPQHF. The V call is TRBV18, the J call TRBJ1-5, with D uncertain. V was clipped by 4 bases and J by 0 bases, with 7 bases between them. From germline, CDR1 is KGHSH and CDR2 LQKENI. This CDR3 has 14 residues.

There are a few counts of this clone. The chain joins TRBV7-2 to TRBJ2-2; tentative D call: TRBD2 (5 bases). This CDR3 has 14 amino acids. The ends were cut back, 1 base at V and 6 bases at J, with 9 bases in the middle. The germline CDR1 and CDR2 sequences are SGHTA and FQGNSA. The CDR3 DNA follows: TGTGCCAGCAGCTTAGTGATCGGGGCCGGGGAGCTGTTTTTT. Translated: CASSLVIGAGELFF.

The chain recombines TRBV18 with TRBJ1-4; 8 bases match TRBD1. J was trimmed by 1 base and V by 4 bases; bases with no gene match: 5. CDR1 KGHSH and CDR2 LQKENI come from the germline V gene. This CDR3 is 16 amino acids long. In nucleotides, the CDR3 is TGTGCCAGCTCACGCGGACAGGGACTAACTAATGAAAAACTGTTTTTT. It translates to CASSRGQGLTNEKLFF.

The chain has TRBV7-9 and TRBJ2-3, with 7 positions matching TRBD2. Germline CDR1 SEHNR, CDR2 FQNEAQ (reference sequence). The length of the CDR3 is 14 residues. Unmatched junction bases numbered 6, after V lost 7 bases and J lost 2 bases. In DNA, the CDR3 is TGTGCCAGCACCCCCACTAGCGTCACAGATACGCAGTATTTT. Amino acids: CASTPTSVTDTQYF.

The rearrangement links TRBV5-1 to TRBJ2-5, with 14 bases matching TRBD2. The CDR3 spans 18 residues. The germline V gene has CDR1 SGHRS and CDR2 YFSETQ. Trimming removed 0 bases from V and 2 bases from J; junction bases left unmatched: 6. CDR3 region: CASSLGGTSGSEQETQYF. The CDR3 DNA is TGCGCCAGCAGCTTGGGAGGGACTAGCGGGAGCGAACAAGAGACCCAGTACTTC.

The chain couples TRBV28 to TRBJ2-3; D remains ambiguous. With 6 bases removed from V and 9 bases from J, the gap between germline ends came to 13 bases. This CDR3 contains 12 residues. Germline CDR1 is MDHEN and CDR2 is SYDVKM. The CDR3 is CASRGVARTQYF. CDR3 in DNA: TGTGCCAGCAGGGGTGTAGCTAGAACGCAGTATTTT.

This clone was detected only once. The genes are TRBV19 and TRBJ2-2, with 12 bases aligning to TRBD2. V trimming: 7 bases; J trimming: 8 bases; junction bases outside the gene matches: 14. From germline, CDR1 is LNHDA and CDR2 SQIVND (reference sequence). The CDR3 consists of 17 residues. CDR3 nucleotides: TGTGCCAGTACCGTTGCTAGCGGGAGGGCTTGGGCGGGGGAGCTGTTTTTT. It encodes CASTVASGRAWAGELFF. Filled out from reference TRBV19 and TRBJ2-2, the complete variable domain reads DGGITQSPKYLFRKEGQNVTLSCEQNLNHDAMYWYRQDPGQGLRLIYYSQIVNDFQKGDIAEGYSVSREKKESFPLTVTSAQKNPTAFYLCASTVASGRAWAGELFFGEGSRLTVL.

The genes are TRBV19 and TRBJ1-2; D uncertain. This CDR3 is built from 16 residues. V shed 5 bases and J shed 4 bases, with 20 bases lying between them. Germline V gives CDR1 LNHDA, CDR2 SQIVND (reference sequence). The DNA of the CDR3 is TGTGCCAGTAGTGAGACGGCTGCTGGGCTGAGCTATGGCTACACCTTC. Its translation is CASSETAAGLSYGYTF.

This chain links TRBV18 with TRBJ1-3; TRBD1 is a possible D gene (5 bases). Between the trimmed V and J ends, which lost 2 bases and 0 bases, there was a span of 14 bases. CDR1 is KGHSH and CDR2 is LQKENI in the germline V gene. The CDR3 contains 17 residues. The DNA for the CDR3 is TGTGCCAGCTCACCAAGAGAAGGGGTTAGCTCTGGAAACACCATATATTTT. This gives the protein CASSPREGVSSGNTIYF.

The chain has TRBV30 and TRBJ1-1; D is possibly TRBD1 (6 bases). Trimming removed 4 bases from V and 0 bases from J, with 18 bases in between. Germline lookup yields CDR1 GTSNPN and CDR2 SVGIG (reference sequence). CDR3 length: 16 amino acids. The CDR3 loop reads CAWIPGGSPMNTEAFF. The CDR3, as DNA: TGTGCCTGGATTCCGGGGGGCTCCCCTATGAACACTGAAGCTTTCTTT.

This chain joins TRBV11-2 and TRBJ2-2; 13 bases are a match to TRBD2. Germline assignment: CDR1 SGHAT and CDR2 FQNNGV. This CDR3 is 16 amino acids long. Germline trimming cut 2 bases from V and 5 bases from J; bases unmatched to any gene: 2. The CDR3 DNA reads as TGTGCCAGCAGCTTAATGGGACTAGCGGGGACCGGGGAGCTGTTTTTT. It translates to CASSLMGLAGTGELFF. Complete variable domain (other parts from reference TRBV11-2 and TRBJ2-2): EAGVAQSPRYKIIEKRQSVAFWCNPISGHATLYWYQQILGQGPKLLIQFQNNGVVDDSQLPKDRFSAERLKGVDSTLKIQPAKLEDSAVYLCASSLMGLAGTGELFFGEGSRLTVL.

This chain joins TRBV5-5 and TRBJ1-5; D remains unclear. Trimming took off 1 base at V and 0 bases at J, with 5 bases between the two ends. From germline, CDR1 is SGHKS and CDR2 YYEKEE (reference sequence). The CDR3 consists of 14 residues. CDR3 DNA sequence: TGTGCCAGCAGCTTGTTACATAGCAATCAGCCCCAGCATTTT. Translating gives CASSLLHSNQPQHF. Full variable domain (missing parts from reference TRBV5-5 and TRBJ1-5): DAGVTQSPTHLIKTRGQQVTLRCSPISGHKSVSWYQQVLGQGPQFIFQYYEKEERGRGNFPDRFSARQFPNYSSELNVNALLLGDSALYLCASSLLHSNQPQHFGDGTRLSIL.

In nucleotides, the CDR3 is TGTGCCACATACTCCCCCTCCCGGGCCTACAATGAGCAGTTCTTC. It codes for CATYSPSRAYNEQFF. The V gene is TRBV6-5, the J gene TRBJ2-1; D unclear. The CDR3 is 15 amino acids. V dropped 10 bases and J dropped 2 bases, with 18 bases sitting between them. CDR1 is MNHEY and CDR2 is SVGAGI in the germline V gene.

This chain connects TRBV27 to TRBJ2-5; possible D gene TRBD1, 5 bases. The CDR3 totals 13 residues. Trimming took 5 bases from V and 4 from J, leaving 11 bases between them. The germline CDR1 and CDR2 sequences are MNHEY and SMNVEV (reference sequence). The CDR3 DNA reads TGTGCCAGCAGTGCAGTCAGGGCAGAGACCCAGTACTTC. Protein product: CASSAVRAETQYF.

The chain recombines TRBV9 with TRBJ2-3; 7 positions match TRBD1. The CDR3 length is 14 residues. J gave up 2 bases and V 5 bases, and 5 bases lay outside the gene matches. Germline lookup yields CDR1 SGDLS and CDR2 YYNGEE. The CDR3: CASSQGQNTDTQYF. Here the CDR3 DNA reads TGTGCCAGCAGTCAGGGACAGAACACAGATACGCAGTATTTT.

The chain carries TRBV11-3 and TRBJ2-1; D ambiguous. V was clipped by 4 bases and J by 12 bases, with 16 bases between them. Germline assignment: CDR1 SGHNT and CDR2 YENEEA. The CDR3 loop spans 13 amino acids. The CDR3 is CASSSNPFEPQFF. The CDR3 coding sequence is TGTGCCAGCAGCTCCAACCCTTTCGAGCCGCAGTTCTTC.

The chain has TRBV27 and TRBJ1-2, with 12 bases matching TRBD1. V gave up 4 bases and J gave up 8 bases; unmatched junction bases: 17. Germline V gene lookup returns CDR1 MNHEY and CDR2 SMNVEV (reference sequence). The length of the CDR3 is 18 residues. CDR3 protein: CASSSKPNTGTGGSGYTF. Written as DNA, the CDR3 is TGTGCCAGCAGTTCAAAACCCAACACCGGGACAGGGGGCAGCGGCTACACCTTC.

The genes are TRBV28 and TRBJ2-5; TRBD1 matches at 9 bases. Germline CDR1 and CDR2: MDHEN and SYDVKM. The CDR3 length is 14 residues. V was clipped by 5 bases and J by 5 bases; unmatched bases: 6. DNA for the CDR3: TGTGCCAGCAGTCCAAGACAGGGGGTCGAGACCCAGTACTTC. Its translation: CASSPRQGVETQYF. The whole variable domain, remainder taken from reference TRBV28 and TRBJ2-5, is DVKVTQSSRYLVKRTGEKVFLECVQDMDHENMFWYRQDPGLGLRLIYFSYDVKMKEKGDIPEGYSVSREKKERFSLILESASTNQTSMYLCASSPRQGVETQYFGPGTRLLVL.

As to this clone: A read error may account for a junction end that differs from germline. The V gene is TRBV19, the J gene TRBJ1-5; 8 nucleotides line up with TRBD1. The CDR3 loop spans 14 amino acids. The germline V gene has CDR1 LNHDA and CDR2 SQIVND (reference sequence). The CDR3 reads CASSMIGTGTRILF. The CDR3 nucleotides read TGTGCCAGTAGTATGATCGGGACAGGCACTCGAATACTCTTT.